This T cell receptor (beta chain) was sequenced during a study of T cell repertoires in aging, cancer and after chemotherapy. About the research overall: Donor ages fell into six groups from 30 or younger up to 70 or older. Regarding the study as a whole: Untreated cancer patients had significantly lower blood TCR diversity than age-matched healthy donors. Rebound thymic output was suggested by rising median generation probability during chemotherapy in each cancer cohort. In cancer patients, declining TCR diversity with age involved lost richness and lost evenness.

Unmatched junction bases numbered 3, after V lost 4 bases and J lost 4 bases. There are 14 residues in the CDR3. Germline V lookup: CDR1 SGHRS, CDR2 YFSETQ. TCR beta rearrangements were amplified from peripheral blood genomic DNA. This clonotype was observed a handful of times. Its target is unknown. Multiplex touch-down PCR with TRB-A/B primers amplified rearranged V-D-J TRB sequences. Each CDR3 protein gets one entry after TCRdb re-called the multiplex PCR reads with MiXCR. The sample carries around 2,700 distinct CDR3 sequences, 23% recorded once. The genes are TRBV5-1 and TRBJ2-2; 8 bases are shared with TRBD1. The clonotype originates from a human donor with a solid tumor. Sequencing was done on a sample of blood. The CDR3 here is CASSPDRATGELFF. CDR3 DNA: TGCGCCAGCAGCCCGGACAGGGCCACCGGGGAGCTGTTTTTT.